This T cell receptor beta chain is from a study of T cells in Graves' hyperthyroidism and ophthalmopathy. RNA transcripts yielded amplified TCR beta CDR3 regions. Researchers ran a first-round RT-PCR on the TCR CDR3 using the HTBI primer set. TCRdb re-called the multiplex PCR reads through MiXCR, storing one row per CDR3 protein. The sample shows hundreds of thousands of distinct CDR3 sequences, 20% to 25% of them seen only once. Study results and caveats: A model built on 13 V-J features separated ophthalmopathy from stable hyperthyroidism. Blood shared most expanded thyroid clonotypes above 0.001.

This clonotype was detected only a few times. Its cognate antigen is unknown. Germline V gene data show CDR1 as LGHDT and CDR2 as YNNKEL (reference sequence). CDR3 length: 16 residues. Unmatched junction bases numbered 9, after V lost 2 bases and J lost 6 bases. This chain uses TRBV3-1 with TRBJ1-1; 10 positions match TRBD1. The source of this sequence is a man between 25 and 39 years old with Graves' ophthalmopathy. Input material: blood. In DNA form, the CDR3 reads TGTGCCAGCAGCCAAAGGGACAGGGGAAGAGACGCTGAAGCTTTCTTT. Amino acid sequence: CASSQRDRGRDAEAFF.